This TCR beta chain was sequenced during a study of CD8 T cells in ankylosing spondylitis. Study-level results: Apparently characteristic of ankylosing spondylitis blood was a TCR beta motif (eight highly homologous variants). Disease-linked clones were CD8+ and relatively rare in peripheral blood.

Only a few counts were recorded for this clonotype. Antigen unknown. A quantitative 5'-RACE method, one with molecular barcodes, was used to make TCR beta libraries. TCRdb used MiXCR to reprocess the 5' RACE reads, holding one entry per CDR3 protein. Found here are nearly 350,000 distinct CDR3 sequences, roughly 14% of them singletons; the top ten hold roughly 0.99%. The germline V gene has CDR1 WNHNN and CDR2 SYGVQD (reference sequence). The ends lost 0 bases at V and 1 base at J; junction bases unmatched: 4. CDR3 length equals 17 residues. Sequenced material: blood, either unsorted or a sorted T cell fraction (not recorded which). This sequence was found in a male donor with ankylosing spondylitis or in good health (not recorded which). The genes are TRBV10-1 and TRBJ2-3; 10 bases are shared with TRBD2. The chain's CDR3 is CASSESLAGVGTDTQYF. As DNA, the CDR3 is TGCGCCAGCAGTGAGTCCCTAGCGGGGGTGGGCACAGATACGCAGTATTTT.